This T cell receptor (beta chain) was documented in a study of tumor and adjacent non-tumor tissue in lung cancer. Study-level points and caveats: Shorter survival was associated with higher TCR diversity in tumors. Normal lung showed higher cumulative top 100 clone frequency than tumor. Compared with tumor, normal lung showed significantly lower TCR diversity.

Remarks on this clonotype: Its antigen is currently unknown.

TCRbeta libraries were built with three rounds of nested PCR, modified from ARM-PCR. One entry per CDR3 protein results from TCRdb running MiXCR on the multiplex PCR reads. The profile shows over 100,000 distinct CDR3 sequences, more than 70% of them singletons. Germline loops: CDR1 LGHNA, CDR2 YSLEER. J lost 9 bases, V lost 0 bases, and 7 bases had no gene match. There are 15 residues in the CDR3. The template was RNA from unsorted bulk tissue. This TCR was sampled from a woman in her fifties or sixties with non-small cell lung cancer. This chain uses TRBV4-3 with TRBJ2-1; 8 bases match TRBD1. Material: lung tumor tissue. CDR3 protein: CASSQEGTGGTEQFF. The CDR3 nucleotides are TGCGCCAGCAGCCAAGAAGGGACAGGAGGGACTGAGCAGTTCTTC.